A single sample gave rise to the 19 T cell receptor beta chains below, sequenced in a study of shared clonotypes between healthy human individuals (dated by TCRdb to 2019 to 2021). Receptor libraries were prepared by the immunoSEQ multiplex PCR assay. The source is immuneACCESS, and TCRdb retained only in-frame sequences with V and J called. Part of the clones is not carried over; for the studies checked, unresolved V genes explain less than half of this, and the remainder is unexplained. The sample has around 100,000 clones on record, about 62% of them singletons. The ten largest clones add up to 20% to 25% of the sample. The sample taken for sequencing was memory CD8+ T cells sorted from blood. The cell subset or site label here, explained by the study, means: CD45RO+ cells pooled with CCR7-negative TemRA cells. Receptor source: a woman younger than 45 in good health.

This sequence joins TRBV4-1 and TRBJ2-7, with 10 bases aligning to TRBD2. With V trimmed by 1 base and J by 7 bases, 7 bases remained unmatched. Germline V gives CDR1 MGHRA, CDR2 YSYEKL. The CDR3 runs 15 residues. The CDR3 spells CASSQGLAGFTEQYF. CDR3 nucleotide sequence: TGCGCCAGCAGCCAAGGACTAGCGGGTTTTACGGAGCAGTACTTC.

The CDR3 nucleotides are TGCGCCAGCAGCTTTGCCGGACAGGGCGCCAGGAGCTCTGGAAACACCATATATTTT. Amino acids: CASSFAGQGARSSGNTIYF. This chain connects TRBV5-1 to TRBJ1-3, with 8 bases identical to TRBD1. Trimming removed 2 bases from V and 0 bases from J; junction bases left unmatched: 13. Germline V gene lookup returns CDR1 SGHRS and CDR2 YFSETQ. The CDR3 consists of 19 residues. The full variable domain, completed using reference TRBV5-1 and TRBJ1-3, is KAGVTQTPRYLIKTRGQQVTLSCSPISGHRSVSWYQQTPGQGLQFLFEYFSETQRNKGNFPGRFSGRQFSNSRSEMNVSTLELGDSALYLCASSFAGQGARSSGNTIYFGEGSWLTVV.

The chain recombines TRBV15 with TRBJ1-5; D remains unclear. Trimming shortened V by 4 bases and J by 1 base, and 17 bases separated the two germline ends. CDR3 size: 17 residues. The V gene's germline CDR1 is LNHNV and CDR2 YYDKDF (reference sequence). CDR3: CATSILPGPRSNQPQHF. CDR3 coding DNA: TGTGCCACCAGCATTTTGCCGGGCCCCCGGAGCAATCAGCCCCAGCATTTT.

V usage is TRBV28 and J usage is TRBJ2-5; 8 bases line up with TRBD1. The CDR3 covers 16 residues. Germline lookup yields CDR1 MDHEN and CDR2 SYDVKM. The V gene end was trimmed by 6 bases and the J gene end by 5 bases; junction bases not matched to a gene: 14. This chain's CDR3 is CASRYMHGDRRETQYF. As DNA, the CDR3 is TGTGCCAGCAGATACATGCACGGGGACAGGCGTGAGACCCAGTACTTC.

The gene calls are TRBV7-8 and TRBJ2-1; D uncertain. Germline CDR1 SGHVS, CDR2 FQNEAQ. CDR3 size: 12 residues. Trimming cost V 5 bases and J 8 bases, with 10 bases left between them. This CDR3 reads CASSRSFDEQFF. DNA for the CDR3: TGTGCCAGCAGCAGGAGTTTTGATGAGCAGTTCTTC. The whole variable domain, filled in from reference TRBV7-8 and TRBJ2-1, reads GAGVSQSPRYKVAKRGQDVALRCDPISGHVSLFWYQQALGQGPEFLTYFQNEAQLDKSGLPSDRFFAERPEGSVSTLKIQRTQQEDSAVYLCASSRSFDEQFFGPGTRLTVL.

V and J are TRBV28 and TRBJ2-1; 7 bases line up with TRBD2. The CDR3 contains 16 residues. The junction had 16 bases not matched to a gene; V was cut back by 6 bases and J by 8 bases. CDR1 and CDR2 (germline): MDHEN, SYDVKM. CDR3 bases: TGTGCCAGCAGCGACCGTGGGGCGGGAGTAGGGGATGAGCAGTTCTTC. It yields the protein CASSDRGAGVGDEQFF.

This clone came up once. A far larger clone is just one base off, so this is likely a read error. The rearrangement joins TRBV25-1 to TRBJ2-7, with TRBD1 matching 7 bases. The CDR3 is 16 amino acids. Germline CDR1 is MGHDK and CDR2 is SYGVNS. V lost 2 bases, J lost 5 bases, and 12 bases stayed unmatched. CDR3 protein: CASSEGLPGQFDEQYF. CDR3 nucleotides: TGTGCCAGCAGTGAAGGCCTGCCGGGACAGTTCGACGAGCAGTACTTC.

This clone was recorded many times. The genes are TRBV7-9 and TRBJ1-1; D possibly corresponds to TRBD1 (6 bases). This CDR3 has 15 amino acids. Germline V gives CDR1 SEHNR, CDR2 FQNEAQ (reference sequence). V was clipped by 6 bases and J by 1 base, with 15 bases between them. CDR3 loop: CASSSEGQTNTEAFF. The CDR3 nucleotides read TGTGCCAGCAGTTCCGAAGGACAGACGAACACTGAAGCTTTCTTT.

CDR3 sequence: CASSLTGDEQFF. CDR3 bases: TGTGCCAGCAGCTTAACAGGGGATGAGCAGTTCTTC. The chain employs TRBV11-1 and TRBJ2-1; 7 bases map to TRBD1. With V trimmed by 2 bases and J by 8 bases, 0 bases remained unmatched. The germline CDR1 and CDR2 sequences are SGHAT and FQDESV (reference sequence). The CDR3 has 12 residues.

DNA for the CDR3: TGTGCCAGCAGCTTAACCGGGACAGACTATGGCTACACCTTC. Its translation: CASSLTGTDYGYTF. This rearrangement joins TRBV7-3 to TRBJ1-2, with 7 bases lining up with TRBD1. With V trimmed by 0 bases and J by 3 bases, 1 base remained unmatched. Germline CDR1 reads SGHTA; CDR2 reads FQGTGA. The CDR3 extends over 14 amino acids.

V usage is TRBV5-6 and J usage is TRBJ2-7; the match to TRBD2 covers 10 bases. The germline V gene encodes CDR1 SGHDT and CDR2 YYEEEE. V was clipped by 2 bases and J by 2 bases; unmatched bases: 4. This CDR3 contains 15 residues. The CDR3 nucleotides read TGTGCCAGCAGCTTCTGGACTAGCGGCCCCTACGAGCAGTACTTC. Amino acids: CASSFWTSGPYEQYF.

A few counts support this clone. Other DNA sequences in this sample translate to the same CDR3. This sequence joins TRBV13 and TRBJ1-2, with a possible D match to TRBD1 (5 bases). Trimming pared 0 bases from V and 4 bases from J, leaving 9 bases between. Per the germline V gene, CDR1 is PRHDT and CDR2 is FYEKMQ (reference sequence). The CDR3 has 14 residues. The CDR3 region is CASSLGTGGYGYTF. The DNA for the CDR3 is TGTGCCAGCAGCTTAGGGACCGGGGGCTATGGCTACACCTTC.

J is TRBJ1-2 and V is TRBV25-1; TRBD1 agrees at 9 bases. The CDR3 sequence is 17 residues long. The ends lost 3 bases at V and 7 bases at J; junction bases unmatched: 15. CDR1 and CDR2 from the germline V gene are MGHDK and SYGVNS. CDR3 region: CASSESTGTGSFPGYTF. The CDR3 nucleotides read TGTGCCAGCAGTGAGTCAACCGGGACAGGGTCCTTCCCTGGCTACACCTTC.

This chain joins TRBV5-1 and TRBJ2-7, with D tentatively TRBD2 (5 bases). The CDR3 runs 15 residues. Germline V gene sequence: CDR1 SGHRS, CDR2 YFSETQ. V was cut by 5 bases and J by 3 bases, with 18 bases left in between. The CDR3 nucleotides read TGCGCCAGCAGGGACCCGGGAACAGCTCGCTACGAGCAGTACTTC. Translating it yields CASRDPGTARYEQYF.

The chain couples TRBV25-1 to TRBJ2-7; 8 bases are shared with TRBD2. This CDR3 has 17 amino acids. Per the germline V gene, CDR1 is MGHDK and CDR2 is SYGVNS. The junction had 16 bases not matched to a gene; V was cut back by 5 bases and J by 4 bases. The CDR3 sequence is CASSLPQVSGNSYEQYF. CDR3 in DNA: TGTGCCAGCAGTTTGCCCCAAGTTAGCGGGAACTCTTACGAGCAGTACTTC.

The chain uses TRBV28 and TRBJ2-1; D might be TRBD2 (6 bases). This CDR3 has 14 amino acids. V lost 7 bases and J lost 9, with 19 bases in between. Germline lookup yields CDR1 MDHEN and CDR2 SYDVKM. Here the CDR3 DNA reads TGTGCCAGCAATCTCGCGGGATGGGGGGTTGAGCAGTTCTTC. Protein sequence: CASNLAGWGVEQFF. The complete variable domain, with remaining parts taken from reference TRBV28 and TRBJ2-1, reads DVKVTQSSRYLVKRTGEKVFLECVQDMDHENMFWYRQDPGLGLRLIYFSYDVKMKEKGDIPEGYSVSREKKERFSLILESASTNQTSMYLCASNLAGWGVEQFFGPGTRLTVL.

The chain recombines TRBV19 with TRBJ2-5; D might be TRBD1 or TRBD2, each matching 5 bases. This CDR3 comprises 14 residues. Germline V lookup: CDR1 LNHDA, CDR2 SQIVND (reference sequence). V was pared by 6 bases and J by 2 bases, with 13 bases between. The CDR3 sequence is CASSTRDGQETQYF. In DNA, the CDR3 is TGTGCCAGTAGCACACGGGACGGTCAAGAGACCCAGTACTTC.

This clone was seen repeatedly, ten times or more. The identical CDR3 is also encoded by other nucleotide sequences in the sample. The V gene is TRBV28, the J gene TRBJ2-6, with D unresolved. Germline CDR1 reads MDHEN; CDR2 reads SYDVKM. The CDR3 is made up of 16 amino acids. The V and J ends lost 6 bases and 0 bases respectively, with 12 bases between them. Here the CDR3 DNA reads TGTGCCAGCAGCCCCACCTTGGGCTCTGGGGCCAACGTCCTGACTTTC. It specifies CASSPTLGSGANVLTF.

The J gene is TRBJ2-1, the V gene TRBV1; TRBD2, the D gene given by the table, was not confirmed from the DNA. TRBV1 is described as a pseudogene. The CDR3 is 17 amino acids. The chain's CDR3 is CTSSQDSELAGTNEQFF. The DNA of the CDR3 is TGCACCAGCAGCCAAGATTCAGAGCTAGCGGGAACCAATGAGCAGTTCTTC.